The following is a TCR beta chain sequence with its context. Per the original methods: It was from reference gene primer amplification that nucleated cell counts were estimated. The data were produced by immunoSEQ multiplex PCR, yet TCRdb's version contains in-frame clones alone and is incomplete. V and J calls and clone size are as listed in that table; D and trimming were resolved from the DNA. The table includes roughly 140,000 clones, approximately 82% detected once. Per germline, CDR1 SGHTA and CDR2 FQGNSA. The CDR3 has 14 residues. V gave up 2 bases and J gave up 2 bases, with 7 bases separating them. This record belongs to a study of blood T cell repertoires in COVID-19. Study details: The origin of the acute and convalescent COVID-19 samples was the United States, Italy and Spain. From T cells, B-cell-depleted T cells, or PBMCs came the material, which was cDNA or gDNA.

The sequenced sample consisted of peripheral blood. The TCR was taken from a woman in her forties or fifties in a cohort sampled during active or convalescent COVID-19. The chain employs TRBV7-2 and TRBJ1-3; weak D call: TRBD1 (5 bases). CDR3 residues: CASSLSGPGNTIYF. CDR3 bases: TGTGCCAGCAGCTTATCAGGGCCTGGAAACACCATATATTTT. Combining the CDR3 with reference TRBV7-2 and TRBJ1-3 gives the whole variable domain GAGVSQSPSNKVTEKGKDVELRCDPISGHTALYWYRQSLGQGLEFLIYFQGNSAPDKSGLPSDRFSAERTGGSVSTLTIQRTQQEDSAVYLCASSLSGPGNTIYFGEGSWLTVV.